This T cell receptor beta chain was sequenced in a study of T cell responses to AZD1222 COVID-19 vaccine. The table came from immunoSEQ multiplex PCR; TCRdb's copy has only in-frame clones and leaves some out. This sample yields about 85,000 clones, of which about 86% are seen a single time; approximately 10% belongs to the top ten. V was shortened by 7 bases and J by 8 bases, with 20 bases between the two germline ends. CDR1 is GTSNPN and CDR2 is SVGIG in the germline V gene (reference sequence). The CDR3 length is 13 residues. The genes are TRBV30 and TRBJ1-2; possibly TRBD1 for D (5 bases). The origin of this receptor is an adult in good health. The sample in question was peripheral blood, obtained on day 0 of MenACWY control vaccination. CDR3: CASQGTSREGYTF. The DNA of the CDR3 is TGTGCCTCGCAGGGAACTTCTAGGGAGGGCTACACCTTC.